These 6 T cell receptor beta chains were sequenced from one sample in a study of cytomegalovirus exposure and HLA in healthy donors. The study ran its PCR with 60 Vbeta and 13 Jbeta primers. Some clones are missing from TCRdb's copy, which holds only in-frame ones; the method was immunoSEQ multiplex PCR. The sample yields under 200,000 clones, around 83% seen once. Sequenced: PBMCs. All receptors come from a woman aged 18-35 years in good health and CMV-seronegative.

This chain joins TRBV19 and TRBJ1-1, with 9 bases identical to TRBD1. This CDR3 region has 15 residues. After removal of 5 bases from V and 6 bases from J, the junction contained 10 bases not matched to a gene. CDR1 is LNHDA, CDR2 SQIVND, per germline (reference sequence). The CDR3 bases are TGTGCCAGTAGTGGATCGGGACAGGGCGAGGCTGAAGCTTTCTTT. Amino acid sequence: CASSGSGQGEAEAFF.

V usage is TRBV30 and J usage is TRBJ2-7, with a possible D match to TRBD1 (6 bases). The germline V gene encodes CDR1 GTSNPN and CDR2 SVGIG (reference sequence). The CDR3 runs to 12 residues. V was cut by 1 base and J by 9 bases, with 13 bases left in between. CDR3 bases: TGTGCCTGGAGTGGAAGGGGGAGTGGGCAGTACGTC. It codes for CAWSGRGSGQYV.

V gene TRBV9 combines with J gene TRBJ2-2, with 8 bases identical to TRBD1. This CDR3 comprises 17 residues. The germline V gene encodes CDR1 SGDLS and CDR2 YYNGEE. The trim removed 3 bases at V and 3 bases at J, leaving 10 bases unmatched. The CDR3 sequence is CASSGRNRGLDTGELFF. The CDR3 coding sequence is TGTGCCAGCAGCGGGAGAAACAGGGGGTTGGACACCGGGGAGCTGTTTTTT.

Worth noting for this clone: The same CDR3 can be traced to other DNA sequences in this sample. The CDR3 nucleotides read TGTGCCAGTAGTGCACCGGGACAGTACTCCTACGAGCAGTACTTC. Residues: CASSAPGQYSYEQYF. V gene TRBV19 combines with J gene TRBJ2-7, with 7 bases identical to TRBD1. The length of the CDR3 is 15 residues. V gave up 5 bases and J gave up 0 bases; unmatched junction bases: 7. Germline CDR1 LNHDA, CDR2 SQIVND (reference sequence).

This chain uses TRBV11-3 with TRBJ2-5; 7 bases line up with TRBD2. V shed 1 base and J 5 bases; nucleotides not matched to a gene: 4. Germline V gene data show CDR1 as SGHNT and CDR2 as YENEEA. There are 14 residues in the CDR3. The CDR3 sequence: CASSLGGRGETQYF. DNA for the CDR3: TGTGCCAGCAGCTTAGGCGGGAGAGGCGAGACCCAGTACTTC.

This clone was detected only a few times. The rearrangement uses TRBV27 and TRBJ2-1, with 9 bases matching TRBD2. Per germline, CDR1 MNHEY and CDR2 SMNVEV (reference sequence). This CDR3 region has 16 residues. V lost 7 bases to trimming and J lost 3 bases; unmatched junction nucleotides: 10. DNA for the CDR3: TGTGCCAGCACCTTATTGACTAGCGGCCTCTACAATGAGCAGTTCTTC. Translating gives CASTLLTSGLYNEQFF.